Following are 10 T cell receptor beta chains from one sample sequenced in a study of PD-1 blockade in classical Hodgkin lymphoma. Every patient was affected by relapse after autologous stem cell transplantation, while exposure to brentuximab vedotin was not uniform. Here immunoSEQ multiplex PCR was the method, and the copy in TCRdb shows in-frame clones only, minus some. The sample comprises about 37,000 clones, just over 75% of which are singletons, and approximately 15% rests with the top ten. The sample in question was peripheral blood mononuclear cells (PBMCs), obtained before the second cycle of nivolumab. The receptors come from a human donor with classical Hodgkin lymphoma.

For the CDR3, the DNA is TGTGCCAGCAGCTTACCTAGCGGGGGAGGAGAGACCCAGTACTTC. It encodes CASSLPSGGGETQYF. The chain carries TRBV7-2 and TRBJ2-5; 10 nucleotides match TRBD2. This CDR3 has 15 residues. The ends lost 2 bases at V and 4 bases at J; junction bases unmatched: 4. The germline CDR1 and CDR2 sequences are SGHTA and FQGNSA.

This chain joins TRBV10-3 and TRBJ2-6; no clear D gene. The CDR3 extends over 15 amino acids. CDR1 is ENHRY, CDR2 SYGVKD, per germline. Between the trimmed V and J ends, which lost 1 base and 2 bases, there was a span of 6 bases. CDR3 sequence: CAISEWAAGANVLTF. CDR3 sequence (DNA): TGTGCCATCAGTGAGTGGGCCGCTGGGGCCAACGTCCTGACTTTC.

The CDR3 DNA is TGTGCCAGCAGCACCTACACAGGGAACTACGAGCAGTACTTC. This encodes CASSTYTGNYEQYF. This chain links TRBV7-9 with TRBJ2-7; perhaps TRBD1 as D (6 bases). V was pared by 5 bases and J by 3 bases, with 14 bases between. Germline lookup yields CDR1 SEHNR and CDR2 FQNEAQ (reference sequence). There are 14 residues in the CDR3.

The chain is built from TRBV6-5 and TRBJ2-7; D is perhaps TRBD1 (6 bases). Trimming took off 2 bases at V and 4 bases at J, with 12 bases between the two ends. CDR1 MNHEY and CDR2 SVGAGI come from the germline V gene. The CDR3 is 14 residues long. CDR3 loop: CASSYAPRGYEQYF. DNA of the CDR3: TGTGCCAGCAGTTACGCCCCTAGGGGGTACGAGCAGTACTTC.

This chain links TRBV11-2 with TRBJ1-1; D ambiguous. Trimming shortened V by 1 base and J by 3 bases, and 6 bases separated the two germline ends. CDR3 length: 13 residues. CDR1 and CDR2 from the germline V gene are SGHAT and FQNNGV. This CDR3 reads CASSLGRYTEAFF. CDR3 DNA: TGTGCCAGCAGCTTAGGCAGATACACTGAAGCTTTCTTT.

The rearrangement uses TRBV6-6 and TRBJ1-1; 7 bases agree with TRBD1. After removal of 6 bases from V and 5 bases from J, the junction contained 6 bases not matched to a gene. The CDR3 spans 13 residues. Germline CDR1 MNHNY, CDR2 SVGAGI (reference sequence). The CDR3: CASRSTGLTEAFF. The CDR3 DNA follows: TGTGCCAGCAGATCGACAGGGTTGACTGAAGCTTTCTTT.

The rearrangement links TRBV7-9 to TRBJ2-5; 7 bases line up with TRBD1. The CDR3 length is 14 residues. In germline, CDR1 is SEHNR, CDR2 FQNEAQ (reference sequence). V lost 5 bases, J lost 6 bases, and 9 bases stayed unmatched. The DNA of the CDR3 is TGTGCCAGCAGCGAAGTAGCAGGGGGACAGACCCAGTACTTC. This encodes CASSEVAGGQTQYF.

This clone showed up just a few times. V usage is TRBV11-2 and J usage is TRBJ1-2; D is undetermined. Trimming shortened V by 1 base and J by 8 bases, and 11 bases separated the two germline ends. CDR3 size: 13 residues. The germline V gene has CDR1 SGHAT and CDR2 FQNNGV. Here the CDR3 DNA reads TGTGCCAGCAGCTTAGGCACGGGCAGCGGCTACACCTTC. Its protein is CASSLGTGSGYTF. Variable domain in full (rest from reference TRBV11-2 and TRBJ1-2): EAGVAQSPRYKIIEKRQSVAFWCNPISGHATLYWYQQILGQGPKLLIQFQNNGVVDDSQLPKDRFSAERLKGVDSTLKIQPAKLEDSAVYLCASSLGTGSGYTFGSGTRLTVV.

There are a few counts of this clone. The rearrangement joins TRBV6-1 to TRBJ2-3; 9 nucleotides align to TRBD2. Germline loops: CDR1 MNHNS, CDR2 SASEGT. The J segment lost 4 bases and the V segment lost 4 bases, leaving 3 bases of the junction unmatched. This CDR3 spans 14 amino acids. The CDR3 DNA is TGTGCCAGCAGTGGGGGACTAGCTTCAGATACGCAGTATTTT. It encodes CASSGGLASDTQYF.

V and J are TRBV6-5 and TRBJ2-3; possibly TRBD2 for D (5 bases). Germline CDR1 is MNHEY and CDR2 is SVGAGI. The CDR3 runs 12 residues. Trimming removed 6 bases from V and 4 bases from J, with 8 bases in between. CDR3 in DNA: TGTGCCAGCAGGACACTAGCAGATACGCAGTATTTT. Translating gives CASRTLADTQYF.